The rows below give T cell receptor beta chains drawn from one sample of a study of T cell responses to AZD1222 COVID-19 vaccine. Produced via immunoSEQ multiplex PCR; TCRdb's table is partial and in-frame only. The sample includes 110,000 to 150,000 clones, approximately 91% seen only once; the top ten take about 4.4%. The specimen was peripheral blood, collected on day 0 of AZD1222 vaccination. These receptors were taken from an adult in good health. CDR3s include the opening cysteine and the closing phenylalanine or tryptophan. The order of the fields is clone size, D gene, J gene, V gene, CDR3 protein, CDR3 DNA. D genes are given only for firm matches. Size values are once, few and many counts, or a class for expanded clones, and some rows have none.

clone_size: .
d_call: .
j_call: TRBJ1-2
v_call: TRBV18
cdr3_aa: CASSPERNYGYTF
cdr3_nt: TGTGCCAGCTCACCGGAAAGGAACTATGGCTACACCTTC

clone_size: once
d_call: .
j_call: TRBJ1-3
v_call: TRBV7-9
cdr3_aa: CASSLTVSGNTIYF
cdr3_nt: TGTGCCAGCAGCTTAACAGTCTCTGGAAACACCATATATTTT

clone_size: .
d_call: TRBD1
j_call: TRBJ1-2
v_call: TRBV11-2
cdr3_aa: CASSSGTGGGYGYTF
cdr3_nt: TGTGCCAGCAGCTCTGGGACAGGGGGCGGCTATGGCTACACCTTC

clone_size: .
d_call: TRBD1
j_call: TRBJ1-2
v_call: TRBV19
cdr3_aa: CASSSYRDRDYGYTF
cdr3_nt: TGTGCCAGTAGTTCTTACCGGGACAGAGACTATGGCTACACCTTC

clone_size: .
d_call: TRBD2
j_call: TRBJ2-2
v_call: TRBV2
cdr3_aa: CASTRSSGTGELFF
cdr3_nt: TGTGCCAGCACAAGGTCTAGCGGCACCGGGGAGCTGTTTTTT

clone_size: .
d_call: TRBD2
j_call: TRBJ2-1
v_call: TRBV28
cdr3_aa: CASRLAVYNEQFF
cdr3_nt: TGTGCCAGCAGACTAGCGGTATACAATGAGCAGTTCTTC

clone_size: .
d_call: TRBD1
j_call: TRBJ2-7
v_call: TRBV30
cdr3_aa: CAWSTTGTGTSF
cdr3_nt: TGTGCCTGGAGTACCACCGGGACAGGCACATCCTTC

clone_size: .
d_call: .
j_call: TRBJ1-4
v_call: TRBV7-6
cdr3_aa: CASSSVGVPNEKLFF
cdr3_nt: TGTGCCAGCAGCTCAGTAGGGGTCCCTAATGAAAAACTGTTTTTT

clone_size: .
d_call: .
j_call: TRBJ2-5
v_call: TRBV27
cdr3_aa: CASSIRGGETQYF
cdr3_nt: TGTGCCAGCAGTATCAGGGGTGGCGAGACCCAGTACTTC

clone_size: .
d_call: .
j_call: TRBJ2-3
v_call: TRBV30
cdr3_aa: CAWSIATSLHTQYF
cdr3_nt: TGTGCCTGGAGCATCGCAACTAGCCTGCATACGCAGTATTTT

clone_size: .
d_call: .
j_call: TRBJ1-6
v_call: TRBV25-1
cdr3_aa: CASRGRSSYNSPLHF
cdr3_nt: TGTGCCAGCAGAGGGAGGAGCTCCTATAATTCACCCCTCCACTTT

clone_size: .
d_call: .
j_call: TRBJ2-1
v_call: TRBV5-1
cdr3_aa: CASSLGWRRGRENEQFF
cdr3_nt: TGCGCCAGCAGCTTGGGATGGCGGAGGGGCCGGGAGAATGAGCAGTTCTTC

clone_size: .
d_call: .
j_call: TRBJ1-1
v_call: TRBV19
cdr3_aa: CASKLVTNTEAFF
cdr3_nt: TGTGCCAGTAAGTTAGTCACGAACACTGAAGCTTTCTTT

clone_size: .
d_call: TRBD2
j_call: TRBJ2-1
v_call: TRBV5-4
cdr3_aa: CASSLVRLAGGNEQFF
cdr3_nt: TGTGCCAGCAGCTTGGTTAGGTTAGCGGGAGGCAATGAGCAGTTCTTC

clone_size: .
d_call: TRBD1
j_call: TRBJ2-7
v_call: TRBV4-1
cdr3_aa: CASSQSVPGQGVVEQYF
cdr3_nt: TGCGCCAGCAGCCAATCGGTCCCCGGACAGGGGGTTGTCGAGCAGTACTTC

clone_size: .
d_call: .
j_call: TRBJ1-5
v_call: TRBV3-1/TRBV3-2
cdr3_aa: CASSHGSQPQHF
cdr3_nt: TGTGCCAGCAGCCATGGGAGTCAGCCCCAGCATTTT

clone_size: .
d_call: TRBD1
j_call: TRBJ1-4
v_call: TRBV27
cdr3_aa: CASSFRGQGSGKLFF
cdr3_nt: TGTGCCAGCAGTTTTAGGGGACAGGGTTCTGGAAAACTGTTTTTT

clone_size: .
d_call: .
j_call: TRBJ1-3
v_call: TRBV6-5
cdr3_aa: CASSYDGSSGNTIYF
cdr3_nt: TGTGCCAGCAGTTACGATGGGAGTTCGGGAAACACCATATATTTT

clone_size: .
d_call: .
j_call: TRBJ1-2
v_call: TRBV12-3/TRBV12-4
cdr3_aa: CASRRQDYGYTF
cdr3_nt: TGTGCCAGCAGACGACAGGACTATGGCTACACCTTC

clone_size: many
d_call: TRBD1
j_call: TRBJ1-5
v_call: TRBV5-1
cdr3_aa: CASSPGDRGQRQPQHF
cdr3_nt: TGCGCCAGCAGCCCGGGGGACAGGGGGCAACGTCAGCCCCAGCATTTT

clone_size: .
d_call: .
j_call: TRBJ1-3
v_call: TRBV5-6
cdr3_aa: CASSAGAPGNTIYF
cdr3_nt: TGTGCCAGCAGCGCCGGGGCGCCTGGAAACACCATATATTTT

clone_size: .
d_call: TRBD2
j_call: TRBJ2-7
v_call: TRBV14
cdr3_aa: CASSQNSGRAYEQYF
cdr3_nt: TGTGCCAGCAGCCAGAATAGCGGGAGGGCCTACGAGCAGTACTTC

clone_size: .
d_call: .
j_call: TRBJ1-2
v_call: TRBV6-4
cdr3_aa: CASSPSRNSYGYTF
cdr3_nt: TGTGCCAGCAGTCCCTCCCGGAATTCCTATGGCTACACCTTC

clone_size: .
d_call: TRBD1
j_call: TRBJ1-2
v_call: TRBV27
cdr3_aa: CASSPRQGLDYGYTF
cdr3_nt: TGTGCCAGCAGTCCTCGACAGGGCTTGGACTATGGCTACACCTTC

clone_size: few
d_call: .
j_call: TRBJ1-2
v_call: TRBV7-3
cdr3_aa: CASSLNGGYGYTF
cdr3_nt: TGTGCCAGCAGCCTAAATGGTGGCTATGGCTACACCTTC

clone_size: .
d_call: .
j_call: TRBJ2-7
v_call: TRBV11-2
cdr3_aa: CASSLVGGPSSYEQYF
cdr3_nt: TGTGCCAGCAGCTTAGTCGGCGGACCAAGCTCCTACGAGCAGTACTTC

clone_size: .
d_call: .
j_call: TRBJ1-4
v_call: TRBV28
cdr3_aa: CASSFGPVNEKLFF
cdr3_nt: TGTGCCAGCAGTTTTGGACCGGTGAATGAAAAACTGTTTTTT

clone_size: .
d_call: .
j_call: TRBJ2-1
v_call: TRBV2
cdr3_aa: CASSEGGIKWDYNEQFF
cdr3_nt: TGTGCCAGCAGTGAGGGGGGTATTAAATGGGACTACAATGAGCAGTTCTTC

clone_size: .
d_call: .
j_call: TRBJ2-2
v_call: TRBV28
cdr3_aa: CAGEISRTGELFF
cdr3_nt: TGTGCCGGGGAGATATCCCGGACCGGGGAGCTGTTTTTT

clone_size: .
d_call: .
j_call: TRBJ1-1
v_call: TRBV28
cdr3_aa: CASSYPGQIGGTTEAFF
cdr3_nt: TGTGCCAGCAGTTACCCGGGACAAATAGGTGGAACCACTGAAGCTTTCTTT

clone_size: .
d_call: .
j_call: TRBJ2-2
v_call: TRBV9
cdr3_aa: CASSVVATGELFF
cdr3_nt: TGTGCCAGCAGCGTAGTGGCTACCGGGGAGCTGTTTTTT

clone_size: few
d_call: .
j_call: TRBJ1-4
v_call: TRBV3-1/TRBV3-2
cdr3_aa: CASSRGAEKLFF
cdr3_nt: TGTGCCAGCAGCCGGGGGGCTGAAAAACTGTTTTTT

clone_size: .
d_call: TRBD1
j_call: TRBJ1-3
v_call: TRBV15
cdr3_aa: CATRVGQVSGNTIYF
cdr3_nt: TGTGCCACCAGGGTTGGACAGGTCTCTGGAAACACCATATATTTT

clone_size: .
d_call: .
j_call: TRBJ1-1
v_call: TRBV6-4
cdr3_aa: CASSAGDLNTEAFF
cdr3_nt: TGTGCCAGCAGTGCCGGGGACCTGAACACTGAAGCTTTCTTT

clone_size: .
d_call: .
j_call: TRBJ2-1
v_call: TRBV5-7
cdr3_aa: CAKYGTYNEQFF
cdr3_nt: TGTGCCAAATACGGGACGTACAATGAGCAGTTCTTC

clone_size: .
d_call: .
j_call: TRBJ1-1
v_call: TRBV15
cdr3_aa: CATSPARYTEAFF
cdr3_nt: TGTGCCACCAGCCCCGCACGCTACACTGAAGCTTTCTTT

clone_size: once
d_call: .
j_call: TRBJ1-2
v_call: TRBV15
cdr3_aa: CATSRDYSPAGYTF
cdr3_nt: TGTGCCACCAGCAGAGATTACAGCCCGGCTGGCTACACCTTC

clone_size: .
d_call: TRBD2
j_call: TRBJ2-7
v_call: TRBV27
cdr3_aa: CASSLFSGSGNEQYF
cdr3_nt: TGTGCCAGCAGTTTATTTAGCGGGAGCGGCAACGAGCAGTACTTC

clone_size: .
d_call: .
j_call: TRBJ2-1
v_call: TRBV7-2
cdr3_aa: CASSPQTQNEQFF
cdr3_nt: TGTGCCAGCAGCCCCCAAACACAGAATGAGCAGTTCTTC

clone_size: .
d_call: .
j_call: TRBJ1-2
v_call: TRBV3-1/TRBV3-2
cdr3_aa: CASSQAFSTARRTGYTF
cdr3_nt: TGTGCCAGCAGCCAAGCTTTCTCGACAGCGCGCAGGACTGGCTACACCTTC

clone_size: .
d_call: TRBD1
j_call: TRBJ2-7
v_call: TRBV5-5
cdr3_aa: CASSRQGALYEQYF
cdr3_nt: TGTGCCAGCAGCCGACAGGGGGCTCTGTACGAGCAGTACTTC

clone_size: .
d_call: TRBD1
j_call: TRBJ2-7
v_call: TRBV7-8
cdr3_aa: CASSLSSSGTGGVHEQYF
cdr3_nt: TGTGCCAGCAGCTTATCCTCTTCCGGGACAGGGGGCGTACACGAGCAGTACTTC

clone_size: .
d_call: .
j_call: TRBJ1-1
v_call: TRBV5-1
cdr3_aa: CASSEHGMNTEAFF
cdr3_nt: TGCGCCAGCAGCGAACACGGAATGAACACTGAAGCTTTCTTT

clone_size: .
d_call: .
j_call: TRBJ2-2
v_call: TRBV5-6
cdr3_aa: CASSLSGELFF
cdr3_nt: TGTGCCAGCAGCTTATCCGGGGAGCTGTTTTTT

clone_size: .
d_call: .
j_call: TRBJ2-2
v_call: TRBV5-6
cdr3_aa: CASSQGQNTGELFF
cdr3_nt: TGTGCCAGCAGCCAGGGACAGAACACCGGGGAGCTGTTTTTT

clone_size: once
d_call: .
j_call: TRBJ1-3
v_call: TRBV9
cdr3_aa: CASTGASSGNTIYF
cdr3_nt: TGTGCCAGCACAGGAGCCAGCTCTGGAAACACCATATATTTT

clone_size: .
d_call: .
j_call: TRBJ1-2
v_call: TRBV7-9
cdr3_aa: CASSLGSTGYTF
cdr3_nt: TGTGCCAGCAGCTTAGGTAGTACGGGCTACACCTTC

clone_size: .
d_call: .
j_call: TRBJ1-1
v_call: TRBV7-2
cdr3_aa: CASSLVVGRGNTEAFF
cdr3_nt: TGTGCCAGCAGCTTAGTGGTTGGACGGGGGAACACTGAAGCTTTCTTT

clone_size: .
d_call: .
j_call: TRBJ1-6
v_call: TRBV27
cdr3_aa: CASSLEWNSPLHF
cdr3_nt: TGTGCCAGCAGTTTAGAGTGGAATTCACCCCTCCACTTT

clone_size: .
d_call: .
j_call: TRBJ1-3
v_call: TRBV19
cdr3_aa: CASKDLSGNTIYF
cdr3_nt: TGTGCCAGTAAAGACCTCTCTGGAAACACCATATATTTT

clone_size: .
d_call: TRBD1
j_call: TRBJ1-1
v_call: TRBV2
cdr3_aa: CASSGQGVEAFF
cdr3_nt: TGTGCCAGCTCAGGACAGGGCGTTGAAGCTTTCTTT

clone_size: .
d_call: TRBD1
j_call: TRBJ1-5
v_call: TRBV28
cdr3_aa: CASSPGQANQPQHF
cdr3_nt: TGTGCCAGCAGCCCGGGACAGGCTAATCAGCCCCAGCATTTT

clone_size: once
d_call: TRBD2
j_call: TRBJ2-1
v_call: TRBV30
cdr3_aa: CAWSVQGLGEQFF
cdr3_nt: TGTGCCTGGAGTGTACAGGGACTAGGTGAGCAGTTCTTC